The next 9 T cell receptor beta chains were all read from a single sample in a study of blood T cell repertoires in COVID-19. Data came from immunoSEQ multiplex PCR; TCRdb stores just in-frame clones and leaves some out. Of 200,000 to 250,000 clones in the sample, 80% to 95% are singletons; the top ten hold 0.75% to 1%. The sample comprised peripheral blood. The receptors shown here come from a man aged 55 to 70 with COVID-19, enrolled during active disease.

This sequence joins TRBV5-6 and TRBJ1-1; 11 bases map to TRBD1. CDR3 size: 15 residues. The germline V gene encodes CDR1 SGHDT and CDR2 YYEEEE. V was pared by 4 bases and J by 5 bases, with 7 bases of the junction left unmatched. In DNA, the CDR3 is TGTGCCAGCAGCCCGGACAGGGGGCGACGGACTGAAGCTTTCTTT. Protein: CASSPDRGRRTEAFF.

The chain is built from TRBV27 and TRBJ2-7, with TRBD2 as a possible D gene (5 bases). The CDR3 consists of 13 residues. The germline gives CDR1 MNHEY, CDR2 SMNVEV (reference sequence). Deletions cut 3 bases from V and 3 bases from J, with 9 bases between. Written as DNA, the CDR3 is TGTGCCAGCAGTTTCGGGAATCTCTACGAGCAGTACTTC. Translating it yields CASSFGNLYEQYF.

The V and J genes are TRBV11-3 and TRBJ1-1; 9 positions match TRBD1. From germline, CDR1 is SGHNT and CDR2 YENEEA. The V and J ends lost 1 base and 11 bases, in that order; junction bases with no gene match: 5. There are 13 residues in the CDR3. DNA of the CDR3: TGTGCCAGCAGCTTAGCCGGACAGGGGACGGCTTTCTTT. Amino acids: CASSLAGQGTAFF.

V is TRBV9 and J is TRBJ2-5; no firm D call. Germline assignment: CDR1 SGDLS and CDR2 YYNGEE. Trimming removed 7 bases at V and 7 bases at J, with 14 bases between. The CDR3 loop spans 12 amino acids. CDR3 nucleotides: TGTGCCAGCGAGCGATCGGAAGGGACCCAGTACTTC. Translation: CASERSEGTQYF.

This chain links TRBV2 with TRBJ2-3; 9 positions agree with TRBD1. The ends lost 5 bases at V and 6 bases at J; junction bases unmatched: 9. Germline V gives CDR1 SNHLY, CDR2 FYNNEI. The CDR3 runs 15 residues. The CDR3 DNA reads TGTGCCAGCAGTAGGAGACAGGGGGACAAGGATACGCAGTATTTT. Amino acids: CASSRRQGDKDTQYF.

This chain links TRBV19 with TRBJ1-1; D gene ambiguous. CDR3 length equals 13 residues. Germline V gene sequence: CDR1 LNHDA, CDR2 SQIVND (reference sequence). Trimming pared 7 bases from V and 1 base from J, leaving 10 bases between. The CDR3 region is CASNGVKNTEAFF. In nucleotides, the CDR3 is TGTGCCAGTAACGGGGTTAAGAACACTGAAGCTTTCTTT. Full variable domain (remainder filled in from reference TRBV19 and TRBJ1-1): DGGITQSPKYLFRKEGQNVTLSCEQNLNHDAMYWYRQDPGQGLRLIYYSQIVNDFQKGDIAEGYSVSREKKESFPLTVTSAQKNPTAFYLCASNGVKNTEAFFGQGTRLTVV.

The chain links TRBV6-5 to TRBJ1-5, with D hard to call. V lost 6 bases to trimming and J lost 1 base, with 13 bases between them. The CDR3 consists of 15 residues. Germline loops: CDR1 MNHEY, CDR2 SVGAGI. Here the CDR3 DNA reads TGTGCCAGCAGACCCGGTGGGCAGAGCAATCAGCCCCAGCATTTT. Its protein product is CASRPGGQSNQPQHF.

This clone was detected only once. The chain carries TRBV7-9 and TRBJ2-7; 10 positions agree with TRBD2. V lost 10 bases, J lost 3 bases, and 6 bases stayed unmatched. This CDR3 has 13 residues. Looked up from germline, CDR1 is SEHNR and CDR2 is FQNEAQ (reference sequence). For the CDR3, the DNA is TGTGCCATTGGGACTAGCGCCGACTACGAGCAGTACTTC. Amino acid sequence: CAIGTSADYEQYF. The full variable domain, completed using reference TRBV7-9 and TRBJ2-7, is DTGVSQNPRHKITKRGQNVTFRCDPISEHNRLYWYRQTLGQGPEFLTYFQNEAQLEKSRLLSDRFSAERPKGSFSTLEIQRTEQGDSAMYLCAIGTSADYEQYFGPGTRLTVT.

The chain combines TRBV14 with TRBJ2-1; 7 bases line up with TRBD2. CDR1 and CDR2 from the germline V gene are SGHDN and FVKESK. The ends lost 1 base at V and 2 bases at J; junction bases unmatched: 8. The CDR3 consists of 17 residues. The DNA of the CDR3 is TGTGCCAGCAGCCAAGCTTACGGGAGGTCGACCTACAATGAGCAGTTCTTC. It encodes CASSQAYGRSTYNEQFF.